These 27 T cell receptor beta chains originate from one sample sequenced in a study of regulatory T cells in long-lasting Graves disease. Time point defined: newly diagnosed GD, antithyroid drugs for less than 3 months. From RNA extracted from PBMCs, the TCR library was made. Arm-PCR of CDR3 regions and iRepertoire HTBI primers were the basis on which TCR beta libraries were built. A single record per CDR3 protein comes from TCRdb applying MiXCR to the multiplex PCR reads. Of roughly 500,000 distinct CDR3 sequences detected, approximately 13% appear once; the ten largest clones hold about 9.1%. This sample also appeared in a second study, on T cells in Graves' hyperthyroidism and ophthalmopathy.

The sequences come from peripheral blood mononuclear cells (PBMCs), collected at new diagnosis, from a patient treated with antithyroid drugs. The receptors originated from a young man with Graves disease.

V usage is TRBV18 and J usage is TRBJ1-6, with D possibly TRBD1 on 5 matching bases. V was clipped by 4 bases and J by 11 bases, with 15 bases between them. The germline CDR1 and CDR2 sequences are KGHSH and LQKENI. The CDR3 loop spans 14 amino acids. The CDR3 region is CASSLRDSFAPLHF. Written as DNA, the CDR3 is TGTGCCAGCTCACTCCGGGACTCTTTCGCACCCCTCCACTTT.

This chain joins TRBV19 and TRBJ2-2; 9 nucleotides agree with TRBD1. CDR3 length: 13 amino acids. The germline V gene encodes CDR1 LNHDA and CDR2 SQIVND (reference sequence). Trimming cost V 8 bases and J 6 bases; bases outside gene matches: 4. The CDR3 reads CASPGTGSGELFF. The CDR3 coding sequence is TGTGCCAGTCCCGGGACAGGGTCCGGGGAGCTGTTTTTT.

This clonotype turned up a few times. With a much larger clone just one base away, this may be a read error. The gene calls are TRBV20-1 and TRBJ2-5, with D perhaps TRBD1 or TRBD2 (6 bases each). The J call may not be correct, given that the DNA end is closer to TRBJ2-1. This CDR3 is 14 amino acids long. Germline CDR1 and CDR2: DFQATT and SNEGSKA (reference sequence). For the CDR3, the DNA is TGCAGTGCTAGTAGGGGGGTGTACCAAGAGACCCAGTTCTTC. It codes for CSASRGVYQETQFF.

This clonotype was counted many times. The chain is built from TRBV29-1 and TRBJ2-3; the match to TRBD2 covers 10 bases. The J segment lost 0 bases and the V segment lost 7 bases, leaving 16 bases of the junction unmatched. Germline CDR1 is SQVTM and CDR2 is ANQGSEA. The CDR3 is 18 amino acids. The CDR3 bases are TGCAGCGGCTACCTGAGAGCGGGAGGGCCCTCGAGCACAGATACGCAGTATTTT. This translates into CSGYLRAGGPSSTDTQYF.

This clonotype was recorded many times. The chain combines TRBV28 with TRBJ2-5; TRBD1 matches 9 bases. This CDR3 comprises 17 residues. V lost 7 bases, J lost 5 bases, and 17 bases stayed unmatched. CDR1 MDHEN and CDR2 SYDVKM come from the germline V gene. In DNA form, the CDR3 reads TGTGCCAGCACAAGTTTTATGTCCGACAGGGGGAGGGAGACCCAGTACTTC. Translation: CASTSFMSDRGRETQYF.

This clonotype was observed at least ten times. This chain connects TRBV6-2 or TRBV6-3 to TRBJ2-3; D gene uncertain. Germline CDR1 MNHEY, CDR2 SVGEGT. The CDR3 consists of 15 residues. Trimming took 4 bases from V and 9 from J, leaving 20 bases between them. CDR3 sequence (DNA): TGTGCCAGCAGTTCTGACGCCCAAGTCCCCAGGACGCAGTATTTT. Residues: CASSSDAQVPRTQYF.

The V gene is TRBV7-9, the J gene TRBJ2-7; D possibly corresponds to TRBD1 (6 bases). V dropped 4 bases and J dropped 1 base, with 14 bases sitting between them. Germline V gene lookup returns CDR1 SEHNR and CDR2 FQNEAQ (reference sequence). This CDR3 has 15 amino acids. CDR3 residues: CASSSGTPTSYEQYF. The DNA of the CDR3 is TGTGCCAGCAGCTCGGGGACACCAACTTCCTACGAGCAGTACTTC.

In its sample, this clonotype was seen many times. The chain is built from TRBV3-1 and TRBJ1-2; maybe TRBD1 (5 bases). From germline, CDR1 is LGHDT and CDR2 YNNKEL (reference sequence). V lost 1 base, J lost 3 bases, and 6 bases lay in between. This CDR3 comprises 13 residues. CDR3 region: CASSQAGHYGYTF. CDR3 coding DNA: TGTGCCAGCAGCCAAGCAGGGCACTATGGCTACACCTTC.

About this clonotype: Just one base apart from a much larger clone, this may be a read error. The CDR3 coding sequence is TGTGCCAGCAGCTTGCGATTCGACGAGCAGTACTTC. Translation gives CASSLRFDEQYF. V gene TRBV5-4 combines with J gene TRBJ2-7; D is ambiguous. From germline, CDR1 is SGHNT and CDR2 YYREEE (reference sequence). The CDR3 has 12 residues. V dropped 1 base and J dropped 5 bases, with 7 bases sitting between them.

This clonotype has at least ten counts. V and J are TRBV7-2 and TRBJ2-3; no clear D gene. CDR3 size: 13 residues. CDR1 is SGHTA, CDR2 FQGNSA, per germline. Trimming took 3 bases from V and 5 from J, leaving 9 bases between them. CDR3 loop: CASSFALRDTQYF. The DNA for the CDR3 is TGTGCCAGCAGCTTCGCCCTTCGAGATACGCAGTATTTT.

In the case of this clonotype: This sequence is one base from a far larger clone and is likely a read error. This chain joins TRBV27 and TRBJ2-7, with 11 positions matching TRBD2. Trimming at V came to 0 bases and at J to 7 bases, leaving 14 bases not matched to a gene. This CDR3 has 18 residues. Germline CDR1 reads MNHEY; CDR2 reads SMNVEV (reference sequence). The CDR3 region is CASSLSPPGTSGGNEQYF. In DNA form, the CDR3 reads TGTGCCAGCAGTTTATCTCCCCCCGGGACTAGCGGAGGCAATGAGCAGTACTTC.

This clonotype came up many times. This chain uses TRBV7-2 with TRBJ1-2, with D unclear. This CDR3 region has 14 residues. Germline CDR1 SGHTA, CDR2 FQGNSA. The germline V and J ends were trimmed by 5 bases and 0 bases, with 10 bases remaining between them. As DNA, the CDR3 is TGTGCCAGCAGCCCTCGAGGCCCTAACTATGGCTACACCTTC. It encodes CASSPRGPNYGYTF.

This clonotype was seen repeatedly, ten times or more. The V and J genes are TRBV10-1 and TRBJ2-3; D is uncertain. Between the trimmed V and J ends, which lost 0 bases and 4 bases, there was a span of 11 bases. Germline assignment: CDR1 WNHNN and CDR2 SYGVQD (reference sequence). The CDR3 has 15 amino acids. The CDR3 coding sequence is TGCGCCAGCAGTGAGTCTTCTAGTCTTCCAGATACGCAGTATTTT. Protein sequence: CASSESSSLPDTQYF.

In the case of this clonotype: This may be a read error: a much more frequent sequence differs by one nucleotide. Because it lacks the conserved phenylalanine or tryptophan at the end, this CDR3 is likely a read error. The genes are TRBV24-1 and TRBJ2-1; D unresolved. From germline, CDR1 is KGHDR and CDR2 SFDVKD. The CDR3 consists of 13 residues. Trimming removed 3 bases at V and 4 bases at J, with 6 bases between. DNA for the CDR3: TGTGCCACCAGTGATCCGTCGTACAATGAGCAGTTCTCC. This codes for CATSDPSYNEQFS.

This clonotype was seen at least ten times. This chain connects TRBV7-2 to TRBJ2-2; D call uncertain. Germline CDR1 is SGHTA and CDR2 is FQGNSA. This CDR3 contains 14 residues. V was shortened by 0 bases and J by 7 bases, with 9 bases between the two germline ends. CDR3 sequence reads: CASSLALGDGELFF. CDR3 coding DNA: TGTGCCAGCAGCTTAGCGTTGGGTGACGGGGAGCTGTTTTTT.

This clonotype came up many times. CDR3 region: CASRRDGPSYEQYF. CDR3 nucleotide sequence: TGCGCCAGCCGCCGGGACGGACCATCCTACGAGCAGTACTTC. V and J are TRBV5-1 and TRBJ2-7; D may correspond to TRBD1 or TRBD2 (5 bases each). Germline assignment: CDR1 SGHRS and CDR2 YFSETQ. Trimming took 7 bases from V and 1 from J, leaving 15 bases between them. This CDR3 contains 14 residues.

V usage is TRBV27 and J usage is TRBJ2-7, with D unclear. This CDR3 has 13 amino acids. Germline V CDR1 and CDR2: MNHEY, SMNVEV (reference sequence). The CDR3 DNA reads TGTGCTTCTTCCAGGCTAGAGGTCCACGAGCAGTACTTC. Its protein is CASSRLEVHEQYF.

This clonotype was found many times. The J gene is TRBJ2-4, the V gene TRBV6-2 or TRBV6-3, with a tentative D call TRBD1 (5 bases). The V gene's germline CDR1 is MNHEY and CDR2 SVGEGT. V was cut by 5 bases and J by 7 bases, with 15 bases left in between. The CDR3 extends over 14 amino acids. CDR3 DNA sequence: TGTGCCAGCAGTGAAATTGAAGGGGTTAACATTCAGTACTTC. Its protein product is CASSEIEGVNIQYF.

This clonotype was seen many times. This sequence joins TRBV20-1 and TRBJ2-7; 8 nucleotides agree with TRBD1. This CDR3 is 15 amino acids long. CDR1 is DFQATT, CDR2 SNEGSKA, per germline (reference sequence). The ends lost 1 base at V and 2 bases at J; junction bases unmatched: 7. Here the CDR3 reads CSARVRTGLTYEQYF. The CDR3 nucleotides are TGCAGTGCTAGAGTTAGGACAGGGCTCACCTACGAGCAGTACTTC.

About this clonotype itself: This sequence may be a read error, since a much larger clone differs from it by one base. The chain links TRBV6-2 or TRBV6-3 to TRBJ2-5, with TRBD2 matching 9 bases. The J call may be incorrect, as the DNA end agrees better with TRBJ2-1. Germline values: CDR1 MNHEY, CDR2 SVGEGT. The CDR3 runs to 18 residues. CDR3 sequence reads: CASRKGVAGEFTEETQFF. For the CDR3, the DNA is TGTGCCAGCAGGAAAGGAGTAGCGGGAGAATTTACAGAAGAGACCCAGTTCTTC.

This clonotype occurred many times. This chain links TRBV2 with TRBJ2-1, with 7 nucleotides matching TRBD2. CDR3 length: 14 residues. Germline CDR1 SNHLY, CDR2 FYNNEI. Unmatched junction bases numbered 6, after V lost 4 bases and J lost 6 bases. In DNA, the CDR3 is TGTGCCAGCAGTGTTCGGGACTACTCCAATGAGCAGTTCTTC. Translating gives CASSVRDYSNEQFF.

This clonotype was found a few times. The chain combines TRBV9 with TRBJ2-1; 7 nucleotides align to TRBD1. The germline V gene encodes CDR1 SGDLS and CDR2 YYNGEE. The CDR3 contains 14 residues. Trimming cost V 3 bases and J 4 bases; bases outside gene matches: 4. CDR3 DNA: TGTGCCAGCAGCGCCCCGGGACAGTACAATGAGCAGTTCTTC. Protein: CASSAPGQYNEQFF.

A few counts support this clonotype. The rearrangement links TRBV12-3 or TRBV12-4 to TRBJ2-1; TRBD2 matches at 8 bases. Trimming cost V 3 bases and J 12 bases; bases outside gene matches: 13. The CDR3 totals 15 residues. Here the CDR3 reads CASSLGIAGHVGQFF. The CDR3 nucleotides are TGTGCCAGCAGTTTGGGAATAGCGGGGCACGTTGGGCAGTTCTTC.

CDR3 sequence: CASSGLASYEQYF. The CDR3 DNA follows: TGCGCCAGCAGTGGACTAGCCTCCTACGAGCAGTACTTC. This chain uses TRBV10-2 with TRBJ2-3; TRBD2 matches at 7 bases. The end of the DNA aligns better with TRBJ2-7, so the J call may be wrong. Germline lookup yields CDR1 WSHSY and CDR2 SAAADI. This CDR3 has 13 amino acids.

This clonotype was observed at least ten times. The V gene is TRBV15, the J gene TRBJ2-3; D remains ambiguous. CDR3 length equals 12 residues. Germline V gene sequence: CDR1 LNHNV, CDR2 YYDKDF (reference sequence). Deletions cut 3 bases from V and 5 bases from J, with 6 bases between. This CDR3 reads CATSSFGDTQYF. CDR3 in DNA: TGTGCCACCAGCAGCTTCGGAGATACGCAGTATTTT.

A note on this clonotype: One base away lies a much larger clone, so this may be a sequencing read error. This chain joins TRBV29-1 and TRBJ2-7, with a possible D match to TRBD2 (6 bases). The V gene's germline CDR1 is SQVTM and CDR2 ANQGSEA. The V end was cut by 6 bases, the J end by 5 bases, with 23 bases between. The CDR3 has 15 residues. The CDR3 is CSVGPRGRATDEQYF. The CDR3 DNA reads TGCAGCGTGGGCCCGCGGGGCAGGGCCACGGACGAGCAGTACTTC.

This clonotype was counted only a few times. The CDR3 bases are TGTGCCAGCAGCCCAGAAAGGACGGCATTCTATGGCTACACCTTC. Translated: CASSPERTAFYGYTF. J is TRBJ1-2 and V is TRBV7-8; no definite D call. V was trimmed by 5 bases and J by 4 bases, leaving 17 bases between them. The CDR3 runs 15 residues. The germline V gene has CDR1 SGHVS and CDR2 FQNEAQ.